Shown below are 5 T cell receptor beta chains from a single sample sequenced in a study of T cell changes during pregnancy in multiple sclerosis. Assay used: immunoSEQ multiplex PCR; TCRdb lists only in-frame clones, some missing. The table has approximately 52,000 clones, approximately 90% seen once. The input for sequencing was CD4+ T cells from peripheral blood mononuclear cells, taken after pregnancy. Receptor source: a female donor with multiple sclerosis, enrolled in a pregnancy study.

This CDR3 is CASREDGGSYNEQFF. The CDR3 DNA follows: TGTGCCAGCCGAGAGGACGGAGGGTCCTACAATGAGCAGTTCTTC. V usage is TRBV10-3 and J usage is TRBJ2-1, with TRBD2 as a possible D gene (6 bases). The V gene lost 10 bases and the J gene lost 1 base, with 17 bases spanning the gap. The germline gives CDR1 ENHRY, CDR2 SYGVKD. The CDR3 spans 15 residues.

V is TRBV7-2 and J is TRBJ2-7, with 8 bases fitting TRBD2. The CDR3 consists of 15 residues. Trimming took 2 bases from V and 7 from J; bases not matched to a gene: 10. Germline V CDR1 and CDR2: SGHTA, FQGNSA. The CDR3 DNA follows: TGTGCCAGCAGCTTATCTACTAGCGGAGGGGGGGAGCAGTACTTC. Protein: CASSLSTSGGGEQYF.

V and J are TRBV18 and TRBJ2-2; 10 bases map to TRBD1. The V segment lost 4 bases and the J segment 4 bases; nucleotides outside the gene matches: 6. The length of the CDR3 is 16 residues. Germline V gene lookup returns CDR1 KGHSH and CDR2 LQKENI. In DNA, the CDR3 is TGTGCCAGCTCACGAGGGGGACAGGGGAGCACCGGGGAGCTGTTTTTT. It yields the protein CASSRGGQGSTGELFF.

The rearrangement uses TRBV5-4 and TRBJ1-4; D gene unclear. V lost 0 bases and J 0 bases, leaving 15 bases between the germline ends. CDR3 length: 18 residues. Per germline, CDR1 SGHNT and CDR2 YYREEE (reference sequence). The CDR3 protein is CASSLGARSHATNEKLFF. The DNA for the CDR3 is TGTGCCAGCAGCTTGGGTGCGCGGAGCCATGCAACTAATGAAAAACTGTTTTTT.

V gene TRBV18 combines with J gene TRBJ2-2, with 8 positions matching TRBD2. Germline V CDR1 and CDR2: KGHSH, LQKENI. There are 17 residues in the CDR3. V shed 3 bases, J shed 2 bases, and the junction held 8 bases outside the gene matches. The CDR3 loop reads CASSPSGGTRNTGELFF. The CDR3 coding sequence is TGTGCCAGCTCACCTTCTGGTGGGACTAGAAACACCGGGGAGCTGTTTTTT.